This record covers a single T cell receptor beta chain. This clonotype has more than one count but fewer than ten. Its binding antigen is unknown. The sample holds no much larger clone one base away, and base qualities are not on file. The entry originates in a study of T cells after yellow fever vaccination (dated by TCRdb to between 2018 and 2020). About the study as a whole: Libraries from fractions with low cell numbers were prepared with the SMART-Seq v4 Ultra Low Input RNA kit. The cohort comprised two healthy male donors, one aged 18 to 30 and one aged 30 to 40 years. Bulk PBMC replicates and cell subsets were isolated from blood drawn at multiple timepoints before and after both primary and secondary immunization. To follow T-cell clones before and after primary and booster YFV17D yellow fever vaccination, bulk TCR alpha and beta repertoires were sequenced over time. Study-level results and caveats: Computational filtering was needed because FACS-sorted repertoires could contain abundant contaminating clonotypes from the bulk population. The secondary T-cell response was found to be weaker but faster than the primary response, with a peak reached on day 5 rather than on day 15. Most clones expanded after primary vaccination were re-detected after the booster (approximately 95% of CD4 and about 88% of CD8), suggesting broad memory maintenance. A small share of clonotypes was detected in both CD4 and CD8 compartments, with the overlap likely arising from convergent recombination. The study included only a couple of donors, which limits how far the findings can be generalized.

Trimming removed 3 bases from V and 3 bases from J, leaving 9 bases between the germline ends. Taken from the germline V gene, the CDR1 and CDR2 loops are ENHRY and SYGVKD. The CDR3 measures 14 amino acids from cysteine to phenylalanine. Kept here is only the CDR3 DNA, which spans 42 bases and is read in frame from base 1. The sample's treatment or condition, from its label and the paper: live attenuated yellow fever vaccine strain. At each blood-draw timepoint, two biological replicates of bulk PBMCs were collected. A standard Ficoll-Paque protocol was used to isolate PBMCs from peripheral blood. RNA was extracted with TriZol from bulk PBMCs, CD4 and CD8 fractions, and dextramer-positive and dextramer-negative fractions. TCR cDNA was made using 5'RACE template switching, a step that added a universal primer site and unique molecular identifiers. Priming of cDNA synthesis was performed from both the TCR alpha and TCR beta constant segments. Libraries were amplified in two PCR steps, with sample barcodes and sequencing adapters added in the second step. Sequencing of libraries was performed on Illumina HiSeq 2500 (2x100 bp) or NovaSeq (2x150 bp). In the source study's methods: MIGEC handled demultiplexing of reads and collapsing into UMI consensus sequences, while MiXCR performed V(D)J alignment. Vaccine-responding clonotypes were defined with edgeR using replicate PBMC samples, requiring FDR below 0.01 and a log2 fold change above 5 up to day 15. Each bulk clonotype received a CD4 or CD8 identity based on whether the sequenced CD4 or CD8 repertoire contained that clonotype at higher abundance. In-frame beta chains were kept once TCRdb had trimmed the public reads at Q25 with fastp and called clones with MiXCR. Each CDR3 protein gets just one entry, which takes the most common genes and DNA from the rows behind it. Here the V and J calls rest on TCRdb's processing, not on the authors' analysis. This sample comprises 510,000 or so distinct CDR3 sequences, less than 20% of them detected only once. In total, the top ten clones hold over 11% of the sample.

Here the chain combines TRBV10-3 and TRBJ2-1; a weak D assignment points to TRBD2 (5 bases agree). The sequence was obtained from a man between 25 and 39 years old who received the YFV17D yellow fever vaccine. The material sequenced was PBMCs, taken 15 days after the yellow fever booster vaccination. In nucleotide form, the sequence is TGTGCCATCAGTGACCCGAGGGACTACAATGAGCAGTTCTTC. This is translated as CAISDPRDYNEQFF.